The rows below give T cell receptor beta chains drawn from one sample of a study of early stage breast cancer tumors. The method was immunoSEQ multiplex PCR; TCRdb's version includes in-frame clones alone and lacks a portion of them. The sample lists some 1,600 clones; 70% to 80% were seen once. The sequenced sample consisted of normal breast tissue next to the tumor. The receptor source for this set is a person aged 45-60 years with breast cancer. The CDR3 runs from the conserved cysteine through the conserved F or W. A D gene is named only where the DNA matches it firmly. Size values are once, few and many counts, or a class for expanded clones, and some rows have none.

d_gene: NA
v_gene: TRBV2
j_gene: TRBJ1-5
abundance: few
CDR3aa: CASSMGLSNQPQHF
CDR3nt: TGTGCCAGCAGTATGGGACTCTCAAATCAGCCCCAGCATTTT

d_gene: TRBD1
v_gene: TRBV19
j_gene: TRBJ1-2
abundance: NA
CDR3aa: CASSDRALYGGYTF
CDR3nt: TGTGCCAGTAGCGACAGGGCGCTCTATGGTGGCTACACCTTC

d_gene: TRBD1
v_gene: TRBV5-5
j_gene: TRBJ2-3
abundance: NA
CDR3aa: CASSPRDRGQDTQYF
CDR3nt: TGTGCCAGCAGCCCGCGGGACAGGGGCCAGGATACGCAGTATTTT

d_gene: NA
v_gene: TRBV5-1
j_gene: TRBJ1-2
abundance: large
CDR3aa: CASSLHISGTDYGYTF
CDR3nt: TGCGCCAGCAGCTTACACATCAGCGGGACGGATTATGGCTACACCTTC

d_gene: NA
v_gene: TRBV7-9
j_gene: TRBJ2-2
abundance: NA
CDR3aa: CASSLTGAGGELFF
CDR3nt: TGTGCCAGCAGCTTAACGGGGGCAGGCGGGGAGCTGTTTTTT

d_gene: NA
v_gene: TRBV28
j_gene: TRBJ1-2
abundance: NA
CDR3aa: CASSSTEAGYTF
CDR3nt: TGTGCCAGCAGTTCGACAGAAGCGGGCTACACCTTC

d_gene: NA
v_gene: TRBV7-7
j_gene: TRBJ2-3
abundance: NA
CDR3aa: CASSPGGDTQYF
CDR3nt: TGTGCTAGCAGCCCTGGGGGGGATACGCAGTATTTT

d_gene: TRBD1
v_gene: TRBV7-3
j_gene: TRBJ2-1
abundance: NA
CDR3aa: CASNPGQPGNNEQFF
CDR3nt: TGTGCCAGCAACCCGGGACAGCCTGGTAACAATGAGCAGTTCTTC

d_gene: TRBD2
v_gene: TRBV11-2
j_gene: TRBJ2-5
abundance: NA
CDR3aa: CASSNMGTTDQETQYF
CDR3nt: TGTGCCAGCAGCAATATGGGGACTACCGACCAAGAGACCCAGTACTTC

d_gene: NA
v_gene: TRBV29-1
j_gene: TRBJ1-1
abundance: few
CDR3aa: CSVQRGLNTEAFF
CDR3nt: TGCAGCGTCCAACGGGGGCTGAACACTGAAGCTTTCTTT

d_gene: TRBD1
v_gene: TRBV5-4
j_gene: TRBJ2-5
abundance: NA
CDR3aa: CASSDKQGTGGQETQYF
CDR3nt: TGTGCCAGCAGCGACAAACAAGGGACAGGGGGGCAAGAGACCCAGTACTTC

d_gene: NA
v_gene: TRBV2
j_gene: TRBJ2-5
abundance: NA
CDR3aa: CASSVYSQETQYF
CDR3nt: TGTGCCAGCAGTGTTTACAGCCAAGAGACCCAGTACTTC

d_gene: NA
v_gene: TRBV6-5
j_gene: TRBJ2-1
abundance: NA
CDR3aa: CASIRGNEQFF
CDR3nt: TGTGCCAGCATAAGGGGCAATGAGCAGTTCTTC

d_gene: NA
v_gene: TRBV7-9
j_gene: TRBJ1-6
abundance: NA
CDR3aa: CASSDTLSSYNSPLHF
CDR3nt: TGTGCCAGCAGCGACACACTGAGCTCCTATAATTCACCCCTCCACTTT

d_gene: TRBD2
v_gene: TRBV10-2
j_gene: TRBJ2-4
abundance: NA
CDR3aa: CASSERTSGKNIQYF
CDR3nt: TGCGCCAGCAGTGAGAGGACTAGCGGCAAAAACATTCAGTACTTC

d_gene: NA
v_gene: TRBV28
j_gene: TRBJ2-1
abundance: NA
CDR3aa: CASSLPAYYNEQFF
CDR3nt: TGTGCCAGCAGTTTACCCGCCTACTACAATGAGCAGTTCTTC

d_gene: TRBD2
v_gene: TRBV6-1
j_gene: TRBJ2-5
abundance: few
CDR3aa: CASRARSGEAQYF
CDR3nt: TGTGCCAGCAGAGCCCGTAGCGGGGAGGCCCAGTACTTC

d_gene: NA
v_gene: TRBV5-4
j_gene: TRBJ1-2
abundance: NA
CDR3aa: CASSIRTAGSYGYTF
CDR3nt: TGTGCCAGCAGCATAAGGACGGCGGGGAGCTATGGCTACACCTTC

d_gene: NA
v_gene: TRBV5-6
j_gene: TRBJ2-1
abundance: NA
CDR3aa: CASSSPNIPGEQFF
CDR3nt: TGTGCCAGCAGCTCACCCAATATACCGGGTGAGCAGTTCTTC

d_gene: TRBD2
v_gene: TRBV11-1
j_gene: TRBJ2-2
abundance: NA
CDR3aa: CASSPTSGRVHGELFF
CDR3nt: TGTGCCAGCAGCCCAACTAGCGGGAGAGTTCACGGGGAGCTGTTTTTT

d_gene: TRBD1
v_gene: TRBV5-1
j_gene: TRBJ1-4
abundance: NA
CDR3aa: CASSEDRGREKLFF
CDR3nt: TGCGCCAGCAGCGAAGACAGGGGGCGAGAAAAACTGTTTTTT

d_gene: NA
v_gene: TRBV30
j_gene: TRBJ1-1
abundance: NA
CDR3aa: CAWSFAVNTEAFF
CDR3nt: TGTGCCTGGAGCTTTGCGGTGAACACTGAAGCTTTCTTT

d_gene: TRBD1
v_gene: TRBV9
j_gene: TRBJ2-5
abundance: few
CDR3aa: CASSVGSGGETQYF
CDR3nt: TGTGCCAGCAGCGTAGGGTCAGGGGGCGAGACCCAGTACTTC

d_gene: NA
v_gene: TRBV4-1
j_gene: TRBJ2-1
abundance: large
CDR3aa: CASSQTGAEQFF
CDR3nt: TGCGCCAGCAGCCAAACGGGGGCTGAGCAGTTCTTC

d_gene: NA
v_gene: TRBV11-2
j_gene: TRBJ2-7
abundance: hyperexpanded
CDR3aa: CASSLSSAQGGYEQYF
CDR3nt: TGTGCCAGCAGCTTATCCTCGGCCCAGGGTGGATACGAGCAGTACTTC

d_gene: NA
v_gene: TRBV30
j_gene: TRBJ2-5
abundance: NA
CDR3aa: CAWSVGGVETQYF
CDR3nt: TGTGCCTGGAGTGTAGGTGGGGTTGAGACCCAGTACTTC

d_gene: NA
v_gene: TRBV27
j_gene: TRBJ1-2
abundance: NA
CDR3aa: CATRGGGYTF
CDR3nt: TGTGCCACCCGGGGGGGTGGCTACACCTTC

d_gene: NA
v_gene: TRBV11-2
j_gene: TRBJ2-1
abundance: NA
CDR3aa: CASSLGRGLYNEQFF
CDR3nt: TGTGCCAGCAGCTTAGGGAGGGGGTTATACAATGAGCAGTTCTTC

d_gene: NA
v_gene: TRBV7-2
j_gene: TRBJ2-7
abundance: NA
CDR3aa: CASSSEGRTYEQYF
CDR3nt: TGTGCCAGCAGCTCGGAGGGACGGACCTACGAGCAGTACTTC

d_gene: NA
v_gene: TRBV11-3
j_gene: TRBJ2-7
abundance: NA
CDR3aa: CASSLSSAQGGYEQYF
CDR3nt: TGTGCCAGCAGCTTATCCTCGGCCCAGGGTGGATACGAGCAGTACTTC

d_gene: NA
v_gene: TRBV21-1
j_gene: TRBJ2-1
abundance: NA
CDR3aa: CASSRGTGCPKSYNEQFF
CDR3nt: TGTGCCAGCAGCCGTGGGACAGGGTGCCCTAAATCCTACAATGAGCAGTTCTTC

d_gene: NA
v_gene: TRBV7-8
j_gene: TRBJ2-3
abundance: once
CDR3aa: CASSPFTDTQYF
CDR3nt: TGTGCCAGCAGCCCTTTTACAGATACGCAGTATTTT

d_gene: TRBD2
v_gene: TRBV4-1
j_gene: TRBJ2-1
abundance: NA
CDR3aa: CASSQVNAGGPPSFSNEQFF
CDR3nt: TGCGCCAGCAGCCAAGTTAATGCGGGAGGGCCGCCTAGTTTTTCAAATGAGCAGTTCTTC

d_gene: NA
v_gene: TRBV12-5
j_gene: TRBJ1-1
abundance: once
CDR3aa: CASGFGGLNTEAFF
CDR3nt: TGTGCTAGTGGTTTTGGGGGTTTGAACACTGAAGCTTTCTTT

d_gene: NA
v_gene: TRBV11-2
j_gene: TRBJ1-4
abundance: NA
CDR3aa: CASSLLGGDEKLFF
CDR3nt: TGTGCCAGCAGCTTACTGGGGGGGGATGAAAAACTGTTTTTT

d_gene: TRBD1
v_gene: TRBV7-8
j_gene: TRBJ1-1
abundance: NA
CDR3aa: CASSQGGGLLNTEAFF
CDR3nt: TGTGCCAGCAGCCAGGGGGGGGGTCTATTAAACACTGAAGCTTTCTTT